This T cell receptor beta chain came from a study of T cell responses to AZD1222 COVID-19 vaccine. Comment on this clone: Its antigen is not known.

Looked up from germline, CDR1 is SNHLY and CDR2 is FYNNEI. The CDR3 runs to 14 residues. V lost 8 bases, J lost 7 bases, and 9 bases stayed unmatched. Study results and caveats: At baseline, seropositivity was found in only 6 or 7 AZD1222 recipients. Elevations in Spike-specific TCR breadth and depth followed administration of two AZD1222 doses. Repertoire sampling occurred only after the peak T cell response.

Profiling relied on immunoSEQ multiplex PCR, and the TCRdb table lists in-frame clones only, not all of them. The top ten hold about a sixth of the sample, which has tens of thousands of clones, more than 75% seen once. The sequence was collected from an adult in good health. The sample in question was peripheral blood, obtained on day 0 of AZD1222 vaccination. The chain joins TRBV2 to TRBJ1-5; 9 nucleotides agree with TRBD1. CDR3 bases: TGTGCCAGCCACGCTTTACAGGGGGCCCAGCCCCAGCATTTT. The encoded protein is CASHALQGAQPQHF.